This T cell receptor beta chain is from a study of shared clonotypes between healthy human individuals. Study as a whole: Donors consisted of a couple of women and three men between 18 and 49.

Profiling relied on immunoSEQ multiplex PCR, and the TCRdb table lists in-frame clones only, not all of them. This table has some 2,500,000 clones, roughly 93% appearing once. Looked up from germline, CDR1 is SGHKS and CDR2 is YYEKEE (reference sequence). The CDR3 totals 13 residues. The ends were cut back, 4 bases at V and 7 bases at J, with 12 bases in the middle. The chain recombines TRBV5-5 with TRBJ1-5; D uncertain. The sample comprised naive CD4+ T cells from PBMCs. Subset denoted: CD45RA+ positively selected. This clonotype originated in a man younger than 30 in good health. Some clones in this sample may be carry-over from other donors' samples. The DNA of the CDR3 is TGTGCCAGCAGCCGTGACGGAGGGCAGCCCCAGCATTTT. It specifies CASSRDGGQPQHF.